Presented here are 7 T cell receptor beta chains from one specimen sequenced in a study of beta chain features in type 1 diabetes. Study-wide results and caveats: For Type 1 diabetes patients, all four CD4+ subsets carried TCRB CDR3s that were moderately but significantly shorter.

These receptors lack a known antigen. The authors reverse transcribed all of the isolated RNA, so sequencing captured expressed TCRB transcripts. The assay was immunoSEQ multiplex PCR, and TCRdb's table has in-frame clones only and misses some. The sample has 600,000 to 700,000 clones, roughly an eighth seen once. The sequenced sample was naive CD4+ T cells from blood. The receptors shown here come from a man under 40 with type 1 diabetes.

The V gene is TRBV7-8, the J gene TRBJ2-1, with 8 bases fitting TRBD1. This CDR3 has 16 amino acids. CDR1 is SGHVS and CDR2 is FQNEAQ in the germline V gene. Trimming at V came to 5 bases and at J to 2 bases, leaving 8 bases not matched to a gene. The CDR3 spells CASSPDRERTYNEQFF. CDR3 bases: TGTGCCAGCAGCCCGGACAGGGAGAGGACCTACAATGAGCAGTTCTTC. Full variable domain (outside the CDR3, taken from reference TRBV7-8 and TRBJ2-1): GAGVSQSPRYKVAKRGQDVALRCDPISGHVSLFWYQQALGQGPEFLTYFQNEAQLDKSGLPSDRFFAERPEGSVSTLKIQRTQQEDSAVYLCASSPDRERTYNEQFFGPGTRLTVL.

The J gene is TRBJ1-2, the V gene TRBV9, with D unresolved. The length of the CDR3 is 12 residues. Per the germline V gene, CDR1 is SGDLS and CDR2 is YYNGEE. Trimming stripped 4 bases from V and 6 bases from J, with 10 bases between. Written as DNA, the CDR3 is TGTGCCAGCAGCTCTGGGGAGCATGGCTACACCTTC. Translating it yields CASSSGEHGYTF.

This clone has a handful of counts. This rearrangement joins TRBV18 to TRBJ1-4; D unclear. Germline V lookup: CDR1 KGHSH, CDR2 LQKENI. Trimming left V 3 bases short and J 1 base short, with 12 bases between. The CDR3 totals 16 residues. The CDR3 reads CASSPRGSGTNEKLFF. For the CDR3, the DNA is TGTGCCAGCTCACCCCGAGGGAGTGGAACTAATGAAAAACTGTTTTTT.

This clone was observed a few times. The rearrangement uses TRBV5-6 and TRBJ2-3, with 9 nucleotides matching TRBD2. The CDR3 length is 15 residues. CDR1 and CDR2 (germline): SGHDT, YYEEEE. The V segment lost 4 bases and the J segment 2 bases; nucleotides outside the gene matches: 5. DNA for the CDR3: TGTGCCAGCAGCCAGACTAGCGGCGACACAGATACGCAGTATTTT. Translating it yields CASSQTSGDTDTQYF. Variable domain in full (rest from reference TRBV5-6 and TRBJ2-3): DAGVTQSPTHLIKTRGQQVTLRCSPKSGHDTVSWYQQALGQGPQFIFQYYEEEERQRGNFPDRFSGHQFPNYSSELNVNALLLGDSALYLCASSQTSGDTDTQYFGPGTRLTVL.

This clone was observed a handful of times. This sample includes further DNA sequences coding for the same CDR3. The chain recombines TRBV7-9 with TRBJ2-3; D unclear. The germline CDR1 and CDR2 sequences are SEHNR and FQNEAQ (reference sequence). The ends were cut back, 5 bases at V and 6 bases at J, with 9 bases in the middle. There are 12 residues in the CDR3. The DNA for the CDR3 is TGTGCCAGCAGCCTTCAAGGGGATACGCAGTATTTT. Protein: CASSLQGDTQYF.

This chain connects TRBV4-2 to TRBJ2-2; D is unclear. Deletions cut 4 bases from V and 9 bases from J, with 6 bases between. This CDR3 has 11 residues. In germline, CDR1 is LGHNA, CDR2 YNFKEQ. Here the CDR3 reads CASSRDRELFF. The CDR3 nucleotides are TGTGCCAGCAGCCGAGATCGGGAGCTGTTTTTT.

In this sample, this clone turned up a few times. The chain combines TRBV28 with TRBJ2-2, with TRBD1 as a possible D gene (6 bases). This CDR3 region has 16 residues. Trimming shortened V by 1 base and J by 3 bases, and 12 bases separated the two germline ends. Germline V CDR1 and CDR2: MDHEN, SYDVKM. The CDR3 DNA reads TGTGCCAGCAGTTTATCAGGGGTCGGACACACCGGGGAGCTGTTTTTT. Protein: CASSLSGVGHTGELFF.